This T cell receptor beta chain was captured by sequencing in a study of fetal regulatory T cell absence and autoimmunity. Study as a whole: Exocrine pancreas autoimmunity occurred in IPEX patients lacking clinical diabetes. General study points: Compared with cord blood, pancreas showed oligoclonal TCR enrichment, some clones over 80-fold. In IPEX syndrome, oligoclonal enrichment was read as supporting prenatal antigen-driven autoimmunity in the pancreas.

Sequencing was at survey level. TCRdb's copy holds only in-frame clones and misses some; the assay was immunoSEQ multiplex PCR. This sample has about 95,000 clones, with about two thirds found just once. On this clone itself: No antigen is known for it.

The source of this sequence is a male donor with IPEX syndrome. Sequences were obtained from pancreas tissue.

The CDR3 bases are TGTGCCAGCAGCCTCGGGGGCAGGGCTGAGGGATGGTACAATGAGCAGTTCTTC. It encodes CASSLGGRAEGWYNEQFF. The chain links TRBV11-2 to TRBJ2-1; D may be TRBD1 or TRBD2 (6 bases each). Germline lookup yields CDR1 SGHAT and CDR2 FQNNGV. The CDR3 is made up of 18 amino acids. Trimming removed 5 bases at V and 4 bases at J, with 24 bases between. The complete variable domain, with remaining parts taken from reference TRBV11-2 and TRBJ2-1, reads EAGVAQSPRYKIIEKRQSVAFWCNPISGHATLYWYQQILGQGPKLLIQFQNNGVVDDSQLPKDRFSAERLKGVDSTLKIQPAKLEDSAVYLCASSLGGRAEGWYNEQFFGPGTRLTVL.